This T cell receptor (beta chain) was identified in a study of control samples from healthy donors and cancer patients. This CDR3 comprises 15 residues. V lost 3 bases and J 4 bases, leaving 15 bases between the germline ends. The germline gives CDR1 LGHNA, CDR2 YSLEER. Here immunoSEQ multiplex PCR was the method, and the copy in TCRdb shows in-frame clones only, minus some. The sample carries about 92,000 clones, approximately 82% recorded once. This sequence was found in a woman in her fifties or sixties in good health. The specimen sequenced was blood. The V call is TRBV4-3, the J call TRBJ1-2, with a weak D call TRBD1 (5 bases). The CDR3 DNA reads TGCGCCAGCAGCCAGTACCGGGACCCCATCTATGGCTACACCTTC. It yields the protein CASSQYRDPIYGYTF.